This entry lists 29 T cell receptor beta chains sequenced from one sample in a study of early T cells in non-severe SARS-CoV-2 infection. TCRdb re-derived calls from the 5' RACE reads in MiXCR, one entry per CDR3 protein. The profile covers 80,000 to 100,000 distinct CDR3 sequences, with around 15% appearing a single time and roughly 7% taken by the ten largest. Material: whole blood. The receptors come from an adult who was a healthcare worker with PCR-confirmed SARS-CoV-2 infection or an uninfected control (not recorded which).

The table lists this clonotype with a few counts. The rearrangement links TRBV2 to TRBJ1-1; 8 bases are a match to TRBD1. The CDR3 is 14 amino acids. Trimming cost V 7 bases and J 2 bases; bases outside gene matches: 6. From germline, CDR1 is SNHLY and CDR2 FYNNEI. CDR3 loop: CASKTGQANTEAFF. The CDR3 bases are TGTGCCAGCAAAACGGGACAGGCTAACACTGAAGCTTTCTTT.

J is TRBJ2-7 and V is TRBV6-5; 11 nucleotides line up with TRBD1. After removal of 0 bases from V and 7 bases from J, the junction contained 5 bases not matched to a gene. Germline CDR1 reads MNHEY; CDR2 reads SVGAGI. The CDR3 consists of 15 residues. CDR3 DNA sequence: TGTGCCAGCAGTTACTCGGGGGACAGGGGGATGGAGCAGTACTTC. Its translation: CASSYSGDRGMEQYF.

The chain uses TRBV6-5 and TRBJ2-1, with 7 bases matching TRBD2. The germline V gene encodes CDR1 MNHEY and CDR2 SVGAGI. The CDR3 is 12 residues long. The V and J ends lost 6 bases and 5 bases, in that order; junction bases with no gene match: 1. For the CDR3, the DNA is TGTGCCAGCAGGGGGACTAACAATGAGCAGTTCTTC. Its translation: CASRGTNNEQFF.

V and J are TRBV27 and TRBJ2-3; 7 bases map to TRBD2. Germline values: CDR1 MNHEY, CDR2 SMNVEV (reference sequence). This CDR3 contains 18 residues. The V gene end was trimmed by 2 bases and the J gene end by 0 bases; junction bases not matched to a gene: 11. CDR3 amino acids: CASSLGLADLRSTDTQYF. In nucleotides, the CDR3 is TGTGCCAGCAGTTTAGGGCTAGCGGACCTTAGAAGCACAGATACGCAGTATTTT.

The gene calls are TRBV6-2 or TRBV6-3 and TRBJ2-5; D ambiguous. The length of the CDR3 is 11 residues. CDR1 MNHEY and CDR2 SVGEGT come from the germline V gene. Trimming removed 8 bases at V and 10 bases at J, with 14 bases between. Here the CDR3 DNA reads TGTGCCAGCTCTACGACGGCGAACCAGTACTTC. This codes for CASSTTANQYF.

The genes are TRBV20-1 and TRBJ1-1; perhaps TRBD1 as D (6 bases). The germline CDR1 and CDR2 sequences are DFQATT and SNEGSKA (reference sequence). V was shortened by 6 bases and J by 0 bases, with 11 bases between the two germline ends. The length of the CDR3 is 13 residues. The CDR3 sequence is CSARQAMNTEAFF. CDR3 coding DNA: TGCAGTGCAAGACAGGCCATGAACACTGAAGCTTTCTTT.

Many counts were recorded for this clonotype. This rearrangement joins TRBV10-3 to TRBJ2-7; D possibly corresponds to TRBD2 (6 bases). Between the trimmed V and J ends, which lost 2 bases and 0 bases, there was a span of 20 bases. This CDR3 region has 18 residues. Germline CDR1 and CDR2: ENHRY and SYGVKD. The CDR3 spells CAISESGLGDSSSYEQYF. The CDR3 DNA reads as TGTGCCATCAGTGAGAGTGGATTGGGGGACTCCTCCTCCTACGAGCAGTACTTC.

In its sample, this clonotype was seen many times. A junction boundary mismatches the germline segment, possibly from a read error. CDR3 loop: CASTTGSSENF. Written as DNA, the CDR3 is TGTGCCAGCACTACCGGGTCCTCTGAAAACTTC. The J gene is TRBJ2-7, the V gene TRBV2; D not resolved. CDR1 and CDR2 (germline): SNHLY, FYNNEI. The CDR3 is made up of 11 amino acids.

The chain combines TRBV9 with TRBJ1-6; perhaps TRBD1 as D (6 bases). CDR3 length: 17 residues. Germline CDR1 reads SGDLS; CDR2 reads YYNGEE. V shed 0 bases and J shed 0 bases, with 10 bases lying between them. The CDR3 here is CASSVEGQSSYNSPLHF. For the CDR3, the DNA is TGTGCCAGCAGCGTAGAAGGACAGAGCTCCTATAATTCACCCCTCCACTTT.

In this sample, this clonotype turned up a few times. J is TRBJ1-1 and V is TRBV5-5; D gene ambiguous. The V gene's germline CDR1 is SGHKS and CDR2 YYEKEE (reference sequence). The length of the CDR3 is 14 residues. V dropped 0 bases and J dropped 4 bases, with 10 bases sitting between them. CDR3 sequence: CASSLGPLGTEAFF. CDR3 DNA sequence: TGTGCCAGCAGCTTGGGCCCCCTAGGCACTGAAGCTTTCTTT.

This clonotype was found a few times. Here the CDR3 reads CSVEWSGSNVLTF. The CDR3, as DNA: TGCAGCGTTGAGTGGAGTGGATCCAACGTCCTGACTTTC. J is TRBJ2-6 and V is TRBV29-1; D remains ambiguous. The V end was cut by 3 bases, the J end by 8 bases, with 11 bases between. This CDR3 has 13 amino acids. Germline V gene sequence: CDR1 SQVTM, CDR2 ANQGSEA.

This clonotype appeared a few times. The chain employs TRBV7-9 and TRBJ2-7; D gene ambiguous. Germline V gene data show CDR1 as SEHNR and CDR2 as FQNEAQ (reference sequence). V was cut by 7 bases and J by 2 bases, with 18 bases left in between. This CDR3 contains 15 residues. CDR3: CASTSPRTPAYEQYF. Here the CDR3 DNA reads TGTGCCAGCACCTCCCCCCGGACGCCAGCCTACGAGCAGTACTTC.

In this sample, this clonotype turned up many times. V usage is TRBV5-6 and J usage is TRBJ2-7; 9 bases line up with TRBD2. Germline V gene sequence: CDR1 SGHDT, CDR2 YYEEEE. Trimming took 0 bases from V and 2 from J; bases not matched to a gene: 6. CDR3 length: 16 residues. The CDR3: CASSLVSAGGAYEQYF. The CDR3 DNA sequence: TGTGCCAGCAGCTTGGTCTCCGCGGGAGGGGCCTACGAGCAGTACTTC. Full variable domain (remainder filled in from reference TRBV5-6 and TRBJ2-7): DAGVTQSPTHLIKTRGQQVTLRCSPKSGHDTVSWYQQALGQGPQFIFQYYEEEERQRGNFPDRFSGHQFPNYSSELNVNALLLGDSALYLCASSLVSAGGAYEQYFGPGTRLTVT.

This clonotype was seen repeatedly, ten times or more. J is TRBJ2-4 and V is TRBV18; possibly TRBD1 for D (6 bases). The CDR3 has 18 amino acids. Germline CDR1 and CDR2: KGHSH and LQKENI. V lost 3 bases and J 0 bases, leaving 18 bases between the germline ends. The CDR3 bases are TGTGCCAGCTCACCTCTGGTTTTGGCAGGGGCAGCCAAAAACATTCAGTACTTC. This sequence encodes CASSPLVLAGAAKNIQYF.

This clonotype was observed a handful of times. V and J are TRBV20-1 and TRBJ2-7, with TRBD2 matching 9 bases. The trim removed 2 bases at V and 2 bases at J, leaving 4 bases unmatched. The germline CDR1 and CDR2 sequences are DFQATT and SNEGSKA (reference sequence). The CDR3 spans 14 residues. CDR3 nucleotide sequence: TGCAGTGCTAGACTAGCGGGATCAGCCTACGAGCAGTACTTC. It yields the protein CSARLAGSAYEQYF.

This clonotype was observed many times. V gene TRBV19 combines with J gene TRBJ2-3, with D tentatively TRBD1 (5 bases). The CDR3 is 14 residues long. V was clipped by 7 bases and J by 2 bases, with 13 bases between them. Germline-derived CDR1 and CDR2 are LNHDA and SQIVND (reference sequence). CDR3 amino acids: CASKSGSDTDTQYF. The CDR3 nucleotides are TGTGCCAGTAAGTCAGGGTCTGACACAGATACGCAGTATTTT.

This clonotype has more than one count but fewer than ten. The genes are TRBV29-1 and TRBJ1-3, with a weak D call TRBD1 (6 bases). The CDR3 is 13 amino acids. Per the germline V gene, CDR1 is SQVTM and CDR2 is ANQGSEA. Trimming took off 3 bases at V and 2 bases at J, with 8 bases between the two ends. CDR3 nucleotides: TGCAGCGTTGAGCGGGGGCCTGGAAACACCATATATTTT. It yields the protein CSVERGPGNTIYF. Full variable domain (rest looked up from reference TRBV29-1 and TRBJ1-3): SAVISQKPSRDICQRGTSLTIQCQVDSQVTMMFWYRQQPGQSLTLIATANQGSEATYESGFVIDKFPISRPNLTFSTLTVSNMSPEDSSIYLCSVERGPGNTIYFGEGSWLTVV.

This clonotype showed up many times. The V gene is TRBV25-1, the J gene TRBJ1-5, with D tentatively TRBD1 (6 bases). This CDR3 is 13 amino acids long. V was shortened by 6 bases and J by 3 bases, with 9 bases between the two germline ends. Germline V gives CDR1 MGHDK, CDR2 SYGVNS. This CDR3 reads CASRQGNNQPQHF. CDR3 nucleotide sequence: TGTGCCAGCAGACAGGGAAACAATCAGCCCCAGCATTTT.

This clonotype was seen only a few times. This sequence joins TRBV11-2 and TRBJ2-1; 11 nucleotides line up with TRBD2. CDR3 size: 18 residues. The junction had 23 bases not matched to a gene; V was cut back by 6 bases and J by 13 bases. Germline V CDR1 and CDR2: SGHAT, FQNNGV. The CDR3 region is CASRGPGREKLAGVNQFF. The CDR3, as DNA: TGTGCCAGCAGGGGCCCGGGACGGGAAAAACTAGCGGGAGTGAACCAGTTCTTC.

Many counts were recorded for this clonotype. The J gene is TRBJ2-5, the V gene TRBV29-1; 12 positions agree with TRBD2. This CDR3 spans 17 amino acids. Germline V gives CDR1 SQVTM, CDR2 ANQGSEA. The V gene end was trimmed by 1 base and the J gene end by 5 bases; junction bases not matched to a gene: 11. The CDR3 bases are TGCAGCGTTGAAGGACTAGCGGGAGTCATGCTCGGGGAGACCCAGTACTTC. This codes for CSVEGLAGVMLGETQYF.

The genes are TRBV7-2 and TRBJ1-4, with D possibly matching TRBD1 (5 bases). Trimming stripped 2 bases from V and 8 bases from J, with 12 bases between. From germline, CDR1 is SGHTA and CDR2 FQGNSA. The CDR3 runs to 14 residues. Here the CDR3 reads CASSLQGGDEKLFF. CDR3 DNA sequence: TGTGCCAGCAGCTTACAAGGAGGGGACGAAAAACTGTTTTTT.

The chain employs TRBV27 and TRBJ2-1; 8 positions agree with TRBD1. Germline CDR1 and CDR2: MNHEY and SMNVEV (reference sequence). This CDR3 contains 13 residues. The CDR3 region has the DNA TGTACTACCGGACAGGGAGTCTACAATGAGCAGTTCTTC. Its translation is CTTGQGVYNEQFF.

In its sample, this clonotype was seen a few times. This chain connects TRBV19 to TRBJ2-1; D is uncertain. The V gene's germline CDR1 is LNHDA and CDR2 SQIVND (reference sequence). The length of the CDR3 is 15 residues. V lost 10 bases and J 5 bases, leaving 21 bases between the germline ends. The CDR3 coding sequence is TGTGCCACCAGTAGTAATCTAGGGCTTAACAATGAGCAGTTCTTC. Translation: CATSSNLGLNNEQFF. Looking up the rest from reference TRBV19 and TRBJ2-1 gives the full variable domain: DGGITQSPKYLFRKEGQNVTLSCEQNLNHDAMYWYRQDPGQGLRLIYYSQIVNDFQKGDIAEGYSVSREKKESFPLTVTSAQKNPTAFYLCATSSNLGLNNEQFFGPGTRLTVL.

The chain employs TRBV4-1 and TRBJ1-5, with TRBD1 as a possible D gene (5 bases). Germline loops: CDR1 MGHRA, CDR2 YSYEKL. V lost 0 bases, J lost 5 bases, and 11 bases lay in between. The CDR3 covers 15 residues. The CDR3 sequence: CASSQEGSGDQPQHF. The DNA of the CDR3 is TGCGCCAGCAGCCAAGAAGGCTCGGGGGATCAGCCCCAGCATTTT.

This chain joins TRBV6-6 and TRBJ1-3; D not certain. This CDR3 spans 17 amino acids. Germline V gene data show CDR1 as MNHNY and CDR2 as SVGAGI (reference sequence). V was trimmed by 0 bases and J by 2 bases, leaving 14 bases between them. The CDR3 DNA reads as TGTGCCAGCAGTTACTCGACCGGCCTCGGACCTGGAAACACCATATATTTT. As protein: CASSYSTGLGPGNTIYF.

CDR3 amino acids: CASSHTPVSNQPQHF. The CDR3 coding sequence is TGTGCCAGCAGCCACACACCAGTGAGCAATCAGCCCCAGCATTTT. V usage is TRBV5-5 and J usage is TRBJ1-5; D is unclear. Per the germline V gene, CDR1 is SGHKS and CDR2 is YYEKEE (reference sequence). Trimming left V 4 bases short and J 1 base short, with 12 bases between. This CDR3 has 15 amino acids.

The CDR3 DNA follows: TGCAGTGCTAGAGATCGGGGTATTGCAGGAGTTTGCACCTTC. Its protein product is CSARDRGIAGVCTF. The rearrangement joins TRBV20-1 to TRBJ1-2; D is uncertain. The germline gives CDR1 DFQATT, CDR2 SNEGSKA (reference sequence). The CDR3 totals 14 residues. The V end was cut by 0 bases, the J end by 13 bases, with 21 bases between.

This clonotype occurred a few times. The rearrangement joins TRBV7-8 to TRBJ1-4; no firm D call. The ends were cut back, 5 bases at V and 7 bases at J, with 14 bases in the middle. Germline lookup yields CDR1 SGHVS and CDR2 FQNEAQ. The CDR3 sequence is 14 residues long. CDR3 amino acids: CASSQPPATEKLFF. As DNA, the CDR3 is TGTGCCAGCAGCCAACCCCCCGCGACTGAAAAACTGTTTTTT.

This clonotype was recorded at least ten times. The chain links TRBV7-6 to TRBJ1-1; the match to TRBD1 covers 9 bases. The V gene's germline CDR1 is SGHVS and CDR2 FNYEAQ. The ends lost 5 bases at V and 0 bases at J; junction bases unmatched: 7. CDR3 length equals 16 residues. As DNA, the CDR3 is TGTGCCAGCAGCCTATGGACAGGGGCCATGAACACTGAAGCTTTCTTT. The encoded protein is CASSLWTGAMNTEAFF.